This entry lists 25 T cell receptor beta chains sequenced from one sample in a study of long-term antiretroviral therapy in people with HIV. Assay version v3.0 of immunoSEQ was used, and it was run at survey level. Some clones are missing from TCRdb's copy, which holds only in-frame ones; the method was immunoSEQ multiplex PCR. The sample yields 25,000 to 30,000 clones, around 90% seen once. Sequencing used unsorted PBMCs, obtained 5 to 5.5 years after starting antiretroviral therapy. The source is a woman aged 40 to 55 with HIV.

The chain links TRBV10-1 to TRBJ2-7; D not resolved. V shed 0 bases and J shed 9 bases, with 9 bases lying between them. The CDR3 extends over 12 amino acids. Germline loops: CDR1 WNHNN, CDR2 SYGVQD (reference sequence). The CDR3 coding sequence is TGCGCCAGCAGTGAGTCGTTGGGTGTGCAGTACTTC. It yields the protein CASSESLGVQYF.

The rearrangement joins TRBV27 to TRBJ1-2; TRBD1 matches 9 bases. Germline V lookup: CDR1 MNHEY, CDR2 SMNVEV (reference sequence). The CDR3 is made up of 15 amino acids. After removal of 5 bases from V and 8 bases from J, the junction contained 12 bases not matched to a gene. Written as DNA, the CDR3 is TGTGCCAGCAGTCCGCCCCCTAACAGGGGGCTAGGCTACACCTTC. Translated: CASSPPPNRGLGYTF.

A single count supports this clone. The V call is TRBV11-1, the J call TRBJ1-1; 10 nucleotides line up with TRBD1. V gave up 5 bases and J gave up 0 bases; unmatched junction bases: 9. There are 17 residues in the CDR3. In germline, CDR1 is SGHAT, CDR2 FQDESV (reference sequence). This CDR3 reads CASSQGQGMGVNTEAFF. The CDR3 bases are TGTGCCAGCAGCCAGGGACAGGGGATGGGCGTGAACACTGAAGCTTTCTTT.

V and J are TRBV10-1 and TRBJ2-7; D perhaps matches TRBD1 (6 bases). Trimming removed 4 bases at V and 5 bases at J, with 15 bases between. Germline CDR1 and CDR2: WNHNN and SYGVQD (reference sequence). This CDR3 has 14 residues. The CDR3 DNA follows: TGCGCCAGCAGTGGTACAGGGATTCGTGACGAGCAGTACTTC. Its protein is CASSGTGIRDEQYF.

Written as DNA, the CDR3 is TGTGCCAGCAGCCAAGTCTCATACGAGCAGTACTTC. Translation: CASSQVSYEQYF. V and J are TRBV7-9 and TRBJ2-7; no clear D gene. The CDR3 spans 12 residues. Deletions cut 5 bases from V and 4 bases from J, with 9 bases between. Germline V gene lookup returns CDR1 SEHNR and CDR2 FQNEAQ (reference sequence).

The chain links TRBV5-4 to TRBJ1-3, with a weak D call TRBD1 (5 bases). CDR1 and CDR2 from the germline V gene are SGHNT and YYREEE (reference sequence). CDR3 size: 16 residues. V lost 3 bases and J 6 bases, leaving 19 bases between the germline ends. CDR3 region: CASSSTRQSGINTIYF. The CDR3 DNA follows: TGTGCCAGCAGCTCAACCCGACAGAGCGGAATAAACACCATATATTTT.

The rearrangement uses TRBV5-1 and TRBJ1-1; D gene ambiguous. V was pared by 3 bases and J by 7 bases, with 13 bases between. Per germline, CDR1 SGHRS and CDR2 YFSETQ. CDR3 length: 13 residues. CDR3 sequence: CASSYAGEGEAFF. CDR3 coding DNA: TGCGCCAGCAGCTACGCCGGGGAAGGTGAAGCTTTCTTT. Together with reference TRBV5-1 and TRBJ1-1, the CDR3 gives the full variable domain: KAGVTQTPRYLIKTRGQQVTLSCSPISGHRSVSWYQQTPGQGLQFLFEYFSETQRNKGNFPGRFSGRQFSNSRSEMNVSTLELGDSALYLCASSYAGEGEAFFGQGTRLTVV.

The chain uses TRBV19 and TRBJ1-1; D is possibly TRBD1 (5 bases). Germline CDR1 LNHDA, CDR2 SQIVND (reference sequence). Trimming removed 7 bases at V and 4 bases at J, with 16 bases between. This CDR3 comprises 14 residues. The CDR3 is CASTAGGGITEAFF. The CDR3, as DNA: TGTGCCAGTACCGCGGGGGGTGGGATCACTGAAGCTTTCTTT. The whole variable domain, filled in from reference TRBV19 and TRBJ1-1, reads DGGITQSPKYLFRKEGQNVTLSCEQNLNHDAMYWYRQDPGQGLRLIYYSQIVNDFQKGDIAEGYSVSREKKESFPLTVTSAQKNPTAFYLCASTAGGGITEAFFGQGTRLTVV.

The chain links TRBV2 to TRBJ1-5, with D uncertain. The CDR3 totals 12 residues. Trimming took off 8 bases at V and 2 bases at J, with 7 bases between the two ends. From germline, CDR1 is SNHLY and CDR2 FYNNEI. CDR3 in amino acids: CASGGGNQPQHF. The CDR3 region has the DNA TGTGCCAGCGGCGGGGGCAATCAGCCCCAGCATTTT.

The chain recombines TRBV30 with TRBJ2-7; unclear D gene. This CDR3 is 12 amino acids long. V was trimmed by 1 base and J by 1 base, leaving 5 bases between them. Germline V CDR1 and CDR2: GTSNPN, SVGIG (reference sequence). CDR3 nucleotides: TGTGCCTGGAGTGCAGATTCCTACGAGCAGTACTTC. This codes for CAWSADSYEQYF.

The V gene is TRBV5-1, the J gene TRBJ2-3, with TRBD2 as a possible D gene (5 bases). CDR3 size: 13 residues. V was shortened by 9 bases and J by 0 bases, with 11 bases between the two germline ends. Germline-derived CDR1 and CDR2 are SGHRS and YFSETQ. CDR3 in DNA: TGCGCCACGAAGGGAGCTAGCACAGATACGCAGTATTTT. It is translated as CATKGASTDTQYF. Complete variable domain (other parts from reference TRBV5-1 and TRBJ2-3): KAGVTQTPRYLIKTRGQQVTLSCSPISGHRSVSWYQQTPGQGLQFLFEYFSETQRNKGNFPGRFSGRQFSNSRSEMNVSTLELGDSALYLCATKGASTDTQYFGPGTRLTVL.

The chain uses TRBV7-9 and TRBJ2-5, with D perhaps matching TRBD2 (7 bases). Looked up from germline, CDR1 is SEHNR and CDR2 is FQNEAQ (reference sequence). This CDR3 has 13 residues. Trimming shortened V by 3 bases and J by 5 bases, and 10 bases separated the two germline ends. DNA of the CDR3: TGTGCCAGCAGCTTTGGGGGGGGCGAGACCCAGTACTTC. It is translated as CASSFGGGETQYF.

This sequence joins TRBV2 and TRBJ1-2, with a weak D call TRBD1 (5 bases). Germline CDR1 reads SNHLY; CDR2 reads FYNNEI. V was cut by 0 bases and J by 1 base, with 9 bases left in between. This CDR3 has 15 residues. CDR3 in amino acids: CASSEAPGNNYGYTF. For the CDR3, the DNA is TGTGCCAGCAGTGAAGCGCCAGGGAATAACTATGGCTACACCTTC.

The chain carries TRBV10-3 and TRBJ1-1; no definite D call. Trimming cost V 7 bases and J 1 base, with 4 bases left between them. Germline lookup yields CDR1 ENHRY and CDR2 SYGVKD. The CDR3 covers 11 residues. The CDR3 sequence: CAIMGNTEAFF. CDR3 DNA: TGTGCCATCATGGGGAACACTGAAGCTTTCTTT.

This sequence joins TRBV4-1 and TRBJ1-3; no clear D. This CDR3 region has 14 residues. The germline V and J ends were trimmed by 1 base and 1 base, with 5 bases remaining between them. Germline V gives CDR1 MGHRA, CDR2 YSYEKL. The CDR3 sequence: CASSQVRSGNTIYF. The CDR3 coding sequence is TGCGCCAGCAGCCAAGTAAGGTCTGGAAACACCATATATTTT.

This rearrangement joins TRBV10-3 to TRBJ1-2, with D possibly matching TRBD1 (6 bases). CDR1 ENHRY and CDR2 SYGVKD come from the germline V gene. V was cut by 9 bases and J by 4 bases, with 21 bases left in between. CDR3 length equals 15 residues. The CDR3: CAIPSRSGTPYGYTF. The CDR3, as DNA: TGTGCCATTCCCTCAAGGTCCGGGACACCCTATGGCTACACCTTC.

CDR3 amino acids: CAWSRTGNYGYTF. The CDR3 DNA sequence: TGTGCCTGGAGTCGAACAGGGAACTATGGCTACACCTTC. The chain employs TRBV30 and TRBJ1-2; a weak D match, TRBD1 (6 bases). Germline lookup yields CDR1 GTSNPN and CDR2 SVGIG (reference sequence). The CDR3 runs 13 residues. The ends were cut back, 2 bases at V and 2 bases at J, with 9 bases in the middle.

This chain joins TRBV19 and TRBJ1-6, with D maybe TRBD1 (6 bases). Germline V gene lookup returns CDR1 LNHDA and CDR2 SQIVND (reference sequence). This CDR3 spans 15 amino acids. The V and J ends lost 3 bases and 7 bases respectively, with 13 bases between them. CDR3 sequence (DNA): TGTGCCAGTAGTATCTGGGGGCCCTCAAATTCACCCCTCCACTTT. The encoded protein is CASSIWGPSNSPLHF.

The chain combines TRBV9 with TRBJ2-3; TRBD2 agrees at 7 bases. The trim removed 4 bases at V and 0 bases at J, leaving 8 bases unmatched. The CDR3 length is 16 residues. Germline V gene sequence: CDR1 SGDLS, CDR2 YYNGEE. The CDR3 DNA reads TGTGCCAGCAGCCCGAGCGGGGCGGTTAGCACAGATACGCAGTATTTT. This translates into CASSPSGAVSTDTQYF.

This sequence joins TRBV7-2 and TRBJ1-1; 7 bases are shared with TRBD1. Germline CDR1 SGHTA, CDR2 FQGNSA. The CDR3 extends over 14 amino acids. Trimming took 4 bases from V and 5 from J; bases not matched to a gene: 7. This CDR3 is CASSSDRVRTEAFF. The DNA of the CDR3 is TGTGCCAGCAGCTCCGACAGGGTTCGGACTGAAGCTTTCTTT.

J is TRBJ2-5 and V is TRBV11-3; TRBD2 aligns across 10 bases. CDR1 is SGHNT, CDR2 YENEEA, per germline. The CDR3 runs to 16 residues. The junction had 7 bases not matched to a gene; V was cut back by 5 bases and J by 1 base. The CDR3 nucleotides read TGTGCCAGCAGCCAACGAGCGGGGGGGTTCCAAGAGACCCAGTACTTC. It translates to CASSQRAGGFQETQYF.

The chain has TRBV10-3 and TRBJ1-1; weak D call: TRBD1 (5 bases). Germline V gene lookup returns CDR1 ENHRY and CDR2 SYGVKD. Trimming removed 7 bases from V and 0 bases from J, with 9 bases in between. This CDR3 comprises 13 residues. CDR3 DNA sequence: TGTGCCATCAAATTAGGGGTGAACACTGAAGCTTTCTTT. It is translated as CAIKLGVNTEAFF.

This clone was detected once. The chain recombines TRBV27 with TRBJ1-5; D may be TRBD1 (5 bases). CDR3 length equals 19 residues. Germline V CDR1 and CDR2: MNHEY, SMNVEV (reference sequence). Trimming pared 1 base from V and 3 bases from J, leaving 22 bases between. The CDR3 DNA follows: TGTGCCAGCAGTTTATGGGGATCGGGACCACTCCTTCCCAATCAGCCCCAGCATTTT. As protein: CASSLWGSGPLLPNQPQHF.

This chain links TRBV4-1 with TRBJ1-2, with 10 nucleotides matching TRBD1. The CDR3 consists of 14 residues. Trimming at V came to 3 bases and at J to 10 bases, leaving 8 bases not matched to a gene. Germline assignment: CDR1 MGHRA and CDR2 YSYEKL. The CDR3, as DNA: TGCGCCAGCAGCCATTCAGACAGGGGGCCCGACTACACCTTC. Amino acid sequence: CASSHSDRGPDYTF.

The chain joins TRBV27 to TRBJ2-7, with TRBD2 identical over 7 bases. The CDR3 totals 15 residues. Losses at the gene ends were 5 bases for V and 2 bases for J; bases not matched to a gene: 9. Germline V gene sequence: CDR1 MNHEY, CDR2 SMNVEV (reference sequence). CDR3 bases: TGTGCCAGCAGTGAGGCGGGAGTCCCAACCTACGAGCAGTACTTC. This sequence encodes CASSEAGVPTYEQYF.